Presented here are 18 T cell receptor beta chains from one specimen sequenced in a study of OX40 agonist ivuxolimab in advanced cancers. The protocol was immunoSEQ multiplex PCR, while the TCRdb copy is restricted to in-frame clones and leaves out a portion. The sample includes approximately 82,000 clones, around 86% seen only once; the top ten take just under 2%. This material consisted of CD4+ or CD8+ T cells sorted from blood, taken in a trial of the OX40 agonist ivuxolimab. These receptors were taken from an adult with an advanced solid tumor such as melanoma, head and neck, liver or kidney cancer.

The rearrangement links TRBV27 to TRBJ2-7; 8 nucleotides match TRBD2. The CDR3 consists of 18 residues. Germline values: CDR1 MNHEY, CDR2 SMNVEV (reference sequence). With V trimmed by 6 bases and J by 2 bases, 18 bases remained unmatched. CDR3 loop: CASSDAGGTWAGPYEQYF. The CDR3, as DNA: TGTGCCAGCAGCGACGCGGGGGGTACGTGGGCGGGCCCCTACGAGCAGTACTTC.

The chain couples TRBV7-8 to TRBJ2-1; 8 nucleotides line up with TRBD2. This CDR3 is 15 amino acids long. Germline V lookup: CDR1 SGHVS, CDR2 FQNEAQ. With 0 bases clipped from V and 8 bases from J, the junction kept 6 bases outside the gene matches. CDR3 DNA sequence: TGTGCCAGCAGCTTAGCGCGGGAGGCTCAACATGAGCAGTTCTTC. It yields the protein CASSLAREAQHEQFF. Based on the CDR3 plus reference TRBV7-8 and TRBJ2-1, the full variable domain is GAGVSQSPRYKVAKRGQDVALRCDPISGHVSLFWYQQALGQGPEFLTYFQNEAQLDKSGLPSDRFFAERPEGSVSTLKIQRTQQEDSAVYLCASSLAREAQHEQFFGPGTRLTVL.

The rearrangement links TRBV23-1 to TRBJ2-3; tentative D call: TRBD1 (5 bases). TRBV23-1 qualifies as an ORF whose function is uncertain. Trimming took off 1 base at V and 3 bases at J, with 17 bases between the two ends. This CDR3 spans 17 amino acids. The CDR3 protein is CASSQWPWTLRTDTQYF. The CDR3 DNA reads TGCGCCAGCAGTCAATGGCCCTGGACATTAAGAACAGATACGCAGTATTTT.

The chain combines TRBV11-3 with TRBJ1-1, with TRBD1 as a possible D gene (5 bases). The ends were cut back, 4 bases at V and 3 bases at J, with 18 bases in the middle. The CDR3 covers 16 residues. Germline V gene lookup returns CDR1 SGHNT and CDR2 YENEEA. CDR3: CASSSDGARGYTEAFF. The CDR3 region has the DNA TGTGCCAGCAGCTCGGACGGGGCACGGGGATACACTGAAGCTTTCTTT.

This chain uses TRBV7-2 with TRBJ2-3; D is perhaps TRBD1 or TRBD2 (6 bases each). There are 16 residues in the CDR3. V was shortened by 8 bases and J by 6 bases, with 24 bases between the two germline ends. In germline, CDR1 is SGHTA, CDR2 FQGNSA. This CDR3 is CASQPWGAPLGDTQYF. In DNA, the CDR3 is TGTGCCAGCCAACCTTGGGGGGCCCCGCTAGGGGATACGCAGTATTTT.

This chain links TRBV28 with TRBJ2-7, with 11 bases identical to TRBD1. After removal of 3 bases from V and 1 base from J, the junction contained 2 bases not matched to a gene. This CDR3 comprises 15 residues. CDR1 and CDR2 from the germline V gene are MDHEN and SYDVKM. The CDR3 loop reads CASSLGTGGSYEQYF. CDR3 sequence (DNA): TGTGCCAGCAGTTTGGGGACAGGGGGATCCTACGAGCAGTACTTC.

The chain is built from TRBV10-3 and TRBJ1-1, with 7 bases fitting TRBD1. Germline values: CDR1 ENHRY, CDR2 SYGVKD. J lost 1 base, V lost 4 bases, and 3 bases had no gene match. The CDR3 totals 14 residues. The CDR3 DNA reads TGTGCCATCAGTGTTGACAGGGCGAACACTGAAGCTTTCTTT. Its protein is CAISVDRANTEAFF.

This chain links TRBV7-9 with TRBJ2-5, with TRBD2 matching 7 bases. V was pared by 5 bases and J by 3 bases, with 3 bases of the junction left unmatched. Germline V gene lookup returns CDR1 SEHNR and CDR2 FQNEAQ (reference sequence). The CDR3 consists of 13 residues. CDR3 amino acids: CASSPTSKETQYF. The DNA of the CDR3 is TGTGCCAGCAGCCCGACTAGCAAAGAGACCCAGTACTTC.

The rearrangement joins TRBV7-8 to TRBJ1-5; D ambiguous. Looked up from germline, CDR1 is SGHVS and CDR2 is FQNEAQ. The V gene lost 5 bases and the J gene lost 1 base, with 9 bases spanning the gap. This CDR3 has 14 amino acids. The chain's CDR3 is CASSPEASNQPQHF. The CDR3 coding sequence is TGTGCCAGCAGCCCAGAGGCCAGCAATCAGCCCCAGCATTTT. Filled out from reference TRBV7-8 and TRBJ1-5, the complete variable domain reads GAGVSQSPRYKVAKRGQDVALRCDPISGHVSLFWYQQALGQGPEFLTYFQNEAQLDKSGLPSDRFFAERPEGSVSTLKIQRTQQEDSAVYLCASSPEASNQPQHFGDGTRLSIL.

This chain links TRBV11-2 with TRBJ2-7; TRBD1 matches at 9 bases. This CDR3 region has 15 residues. Germline CDR1 SGHAT, CDR2 FQNNGV. The trim removed 4 bases at V and 2 bases at J, leaving 6 bases unmatched. This chain's CDR3 is CASSSGTGRTYEQYF. The CDR3 coding sequence is TGTGCCAGCAGCTCCGGGACAGGGAGGACCTACGAGCAGTACTTC.

This clone has a handful of counts. V usage is TRBV5-1 and J usage is TRBJ2-5; TRBD2 agrees at 10 bases. The CDR3 length is 16 residues. The trim removed 0 bases at V and 4 bases at J, leaving 6 bases unmatched. Germline V gene lookup returns CDR1 SGHRS and CDR2 YFSETQ. DNA for the CDR3: TGCGCCAGCAGCTTGGGTGCAGCGGGAGGGCCAGAGACCCAGTACTTC. This encodes CASSLGAAGGPETQYF. Drawing the rest from reference TRBV5-1 and TRBJ2-5, the complete variable domain is KAGVTQTPRYLIKTRGQQVTLSCSPISGHRSVSWYQQTPGQGLQFLFEYFSETQRNKGNFPGRFSGRQFSNSRSEMNVSTLELGDSALYLCASSLGAAGGPETQYFGPGTRLLVL.

The chain links TRBV5-1 to TRBJ1-1; maybe TRBD1 (5 bases). Trimming cost V 5 bases and J 5 bases, with 13 bases left between them. The CDR3 sequence is 13 residues long. Germline values: CDR1 SGHRS, CDR2 YFSETQ. The CDR3 DNA reads as TGCGCCAGCAGTCTGGTAGGGGAAACTGAAGCTTTCTTT. Encoded protein: CASSLVGETEAFF.

There are a few counts of this clone. The chain is built from TRBV2 and TRBJ1-4, with D perhaps matching TRBD1 (6 bases). This CDR3 contains 15 residues. Per the germline V gene, CDR1 is SNHLY and CDR2 is FYNNEI. The germline V and J ends were trimmed by 7 bases and 3 bases, with 15 bases remaining between them. The CDR3 sequence is CASIRDGQSNEKLFF. In DNA form, the CDR3 reads TGTGCCAGCATTCGGGATGGACAGTCTAATGAAAAACTGTTTTTT.

This sequence joins TRBV6-5 and TRBJ1-5; the match to TRBD1 covers 8 bases. With 6 bases clipped from V and 4 bases from J, the junction kept 5 bases outside the gene matches. Germline V CDR1 and CDR2: MNHEY, SVGAGI. This CDR3 has 14 residues. CDR3 residues: CASSPRGLNQPQHF. In nucleotides, the CDR3 is TGTGCCAGCAGCCCCAGGGGGCTGAATCAGCCCCAGCATTTT.

The gene calls are TRBV14 and TRBJ1-1, with D perhaps TRBD1 (5 bases). Germline CDR1 reads SGHDN; CDR2 reads FVKESK. Deletions cut 0 bases from V and 3 bases from J, with 11 bases between. The length of the CDR3 is 15 residues. The DNA for the CDR3 is TGTGCCAGCAGCCAAGATGTGGGCAGGGACACTGAAGCTTTCTTT. This sequence encodes CASSQDVGRDTEAFF.

The chain carries TRBV28 and TRBJ2-1, with TRBD2 as a possible D gene (7 bases). CDR1 and CDR2 (germline): MDHEN, SYDVKM. There are 14 residues in the CDR3. Trimming removed 7 bases from V and 8 bases from J, with 18 bases in between. The CDR3 loop reads CASTLQGRGHEQFF. As DNA, the CDR3 is TGTGCCAGCACCCTTCAGGGGAGGGGTCATGAGCAGTTCTTC.

V and J are TRBV30 and TRBJ2-1, with TRBD2 as a possible D gene (6 bases). The germline V gene encodes CDR1 GTSNPN and CDR2 SVGIG (reference sequence). Trimming cost V 1 base and J 7 bases, with 11 bases left between them. CDR3 length: 13 residues. As DNA, the CDR3 is TGTGCCTGGAGTGAGCTAGGAGGGAATGAGCAGTTCTTC. Amino acid sequence: CAWSELGGNEQFF.

The J gene is TRBJ2-3, the V gene TRBV5-1; 8 nucleotides agree with TRBD2. V shed 2 bases, J shed 3 bases, and the junction held 5 bases outside the gene matches. The CDR3 totals 15 residues. Germline CDR1 and CDR2: SGHRS and YFSETQ. In nucleotides, the CDR3 is TGCGCCAGCAGCTTCGGCGGGAGGAATACAGATACGCAGTATTTT. It encodes CASSFGGRNTDTQYF.